A selection of T cell receptor beta chains follows, all from one sample in a study of long-term antiretroviral therapy in people with HIV. The method was immunoSEQ multiplex PCR; TCRdb's version includes in-frame clones alone and lacks a portion of them. The sample contains 25,000 to 30,000 clones, 65% to 85% of which appear only once. The sequencing used unsorted PBMCs, collected 0.8 years before starting antiretroviral therapy. These receptors were taken from a man younger than 30 with HIV. Both conserved end residues are part of each CDR3. The D gene is left open where the match is weak. Expanded clones are given a class, and other clones once, few, many or no size at all.

TRBJ1-5	.	.	TRBV21-1	CASTKRQGDQPQHF	TGTGCCAGCACCAAGCGGCAGGGGGATCAGCCCCAGCATTTT
TRBJ2-1	.	TRBD2	TRBV27	CASSLTLAGVHEQFF	TGTGCCAGCAGTTTAACCCTAGCGGGAGTCCATGAGCAGTTCTTC
TRBJ2-7	.	TRBD1	TRBV6-1	CASSEAQGVAYEQYF	TGTGCCAGCAGTGAAGCGCAGGGGGTGGCCTACGAGCAGTACTTC
TRBJ1-4	.	.	TRBV28	CASTPLGTPQREKLFF	TGTGCCAGCACCCCCCTCGGGACCCCACAGCGGGAAAAACTGTTTTTT
TRBJ1-1	once	.	TRBV10-3	CAISESGNTEAFF	TGTGCCATCAGTGAGTCAGGGAACACTGAAGCTTTCTTT
TRBJ2-2	.	.	TRBV2	CASTGEVGGELFF	TGTGCCAGCACAGGGGAGGTCGGCGGGGAGCTGTTTTTT
TRBJ2-5	.	.	TRBV7-7	CASSSERAETQYF	TGTGCTAGCAGCTCGGAAAGGGCCGAGACCCAGTACTTC
TRBJ2-7	few	TRBD2	TRBV4-3	CASSQDVWREGDEQYF	TGCGCCAGCAGCCAAGATGTCTGGCGGGAGGGCGACGAGCAGTACTTC
TRBJ2-1	.	.	TRBV30	CAWSAPSTSYNEQFF	TGTGCCTGGAGTGCCCCTAGCACTTCGTACAATGAGCAGTTCTTC
TRBJ1-5	.	.	TRBV15	CATSSPGGGNQPQHF	TGTGCCACCAGCTCACCCGGGGGGGGGAATCAGCCCCAGCATTTT
TRBJ2-1	.	.	TRBV29-1	CSTLGGNEQFF	TGCAGCACACTAGGGGGCAATGAGCAGTTCTTC
TRBJ2-3	.	.	TRBV7-3	CASSLAGAGDTQYF	TGTGCCAGCAGCTTAGCGGGGGCTGGTGATACGCAGTATTTT
TRBJ2-2	.	TRBD2	TRBV19	CASSSLAGDTGELFF	TGTGCCAGTAGTAGCCTAGCGGGAGATACCGGGGAGCTGTTTTTT
TRBJ2-7	.	.	TRBV4-3	CASSLKLYEGGYEQYF	TGCGCCAGCAGCCTAAAGCTATATGAGGGGGGCTACGAGCAGTACTTC
TRBJ2-2	.	TRBD1	TRBV29-1	CSARGQYANTGELFF	TGCAGCGCCAGGGGACAGTATGCGAACACCGGGGAGCTGTTTTTT
TRBJ2-4	.	.	TRBV5-6	CASSFLGGGENIQYF	TGTGCCAGCAGCTTTCTCGGGGGTGGGGAAAACATTCAGTACTTC
TRBJ1-5	few	TRBD1	TRBV4-1	CASSQMGQGGHQPQHF	TGCGCCAGCAGCCAGATGGGACAGGGTGGTCATCAGCCCCAGCATTTT
TRBJ1-2	few	TRBD1	TRBV30	CAWSPLGTGAIQTYGYTF	TGTGCCTGGAGTCCCCTAGGGACAGGGGCCATCCAGACCTATGGCTACACCTTC
TRBJ1-4	.	.	TRBV5-4	CASSFEGGVATNEKLFF	TGTGCCAGCAGCTTCGAAGGGGGAGTGGCAACTAATGAAAAACTGTTTTTT
TRBJ1-2	.	.	TRBV5-1	CASSFSQGNYGYTF	TGCGCCAGCAGCTTCTCGCAGGGGAACTATGGCTACACCTTC
TRBJ1-1	.	.	TRBV25-1	CASSGTYLVLEAFF	TGTGCCAGCAGTGGGACATATCTCGTCCTAGAAGCTTTCTTT
TRBJ2-5	once	.	TRBV7-2	CASSLSLQETQYF	TGTGCCAGCAGCTTATCCCTCCAAGAGACCCAGTACTTC
TRBJ1-5	once	.	TRBV14	CASSQNTGPNQPQHF	TGTGCCAGCAGCCAGAATACAGGCCCTAATCAGCCCCAGCATTTT
TRBJ1-1	.	.	TRBV2	CASKQNTEAFF	TGTGCCAGCAAACAGAACACTGAAGCTTTCTTT
TRBJ1-4	.	.	TRBV12-5	CASGPPNRDYNEKLFF	TGTGCTAGTGGTCCCCCTAACAGGGACTATAATGAAAAACTGTTTTTT
TRBJ1-1	.	TRBD1	TRBV7-9	CASSSTARGLTEAFF	TGTGCCAGCAGCTCGACAGCTAGGGGGCTGACTGAAGCTTTCTTT
TRBJ2-7	.	.	TRBV27	CATSEVLGYEQYF	TGTGCCACCTCTGAGGTCCTGGGGTACGAGCAGTACTTC
TRBJ1-2	.	.	TRBV6-1	CASSVAEDLRDGYTF	TGTGCCAGCAGCGTCGCGGAGGACCTCAGGGATGGCTACACCTTC
TRBJ1-1	.	.	TRBV7-9	CASSLLGQLSEAFF	TGTGCCAGCAGCTTATTGGGACAACTAAGCGAAGCTTTCTTT
TRBJ2-7	.	TRBD2	TRBV27	CASLGLAGGNSYEQYF	TGTGCCAGCCTGGGACTAGCGGGAGGGAACTCCTACGAGCAGTACTTC
TRBJ1-2	.	.	TRBV4-2	CASSATRAGTQGTNYGYTF	TGTGCCAGCAGCGCCACCCGCGCCGGGACACAAGGTACTAACTATGGCTACACCTTC
TRBJ1-3	.	.	TRBV5-5	CASTAGSSGNTIYF	TGTGCCAGCACGGCAGGGAGCTCTGGAAACACCATATATTTT
TRBJ2-6	.	.	TRBV7-8	CASSFKQGANVLTF	TGTGCCAGCAGCTTCAAACAAGGGGCCAACGTCCTGACTTTC
TRBJ2-1	.	.	TRBV15	CATSRVGGYEQFF	TGTGCCACCAGCAGAGTAGGGGGATATGAGCAGTTCTTC
TRBJ2-1	.	.	TRBV2	CARRDWSLSSEYNEQFF	TGTGCCAGGAGAGACTGGAGCTTAAGTAGCGAATACAATGAGCAGTTCTTC
TRBJ1-5	few	.	TRBV6-5	CASGGGGLYQPQHF	TGTGCCAGCGGGGGCGGGGGGCTCTATCAGCCCCAGCATTTT
TRBJ2-3	.	TRBD2	TRBV7-2	CASSFSGSAEDTQYF	TGTGCCAGCAGCTTTAGCGGGAGCGCGGAAGATACGCAGTATTTT
TRBJ2-3	.	.	TRBV28	CASSLFSRLTDTQYF	TGTGCCAGCAGTTTATTTAGCCGACTGACAGATACGCAGTATTTT
TRBJ2-1	.	TRBD2	TRBV5-4	CASSLAPSGGDEQFF	TGTGCCAGCAGCTTGGCTCCTAGCGGGGGTGATGAGCAGTTCTTC
TRBJ2-7	.	.	TRBV6-5	CASSYSDGTYEQYF	TGTGCCAGCAGTTACTCTGACGGAACCTACGAGCAGTACTTC
TRBJ2-7	.	.	TRBV5-5	CASSFEAGATYEQYF	TGTGCCAGCAGCTTTGAAGCAGGGGCGACCTACGAGCAGTACTTC
TRBJ2-1	.	.	TRBV5-1	CASSLLFRDRAYNEQFF	TGCGCCAGCAGCCTCCTATTCCGGGACCGAGCCTACAATGAGCAGTTCTTC
TRBJ2-2	.	TRBD1	TRBV19	CAVTTGANTNTGELFF	TGTGCCGTCACGACAGGGGCGAACACGAACACCGGGGAGCTGTTTTTT
TRBJ1-5	.	.	TRBV5-1	CASSLAPGVQNQPQHF	TGCGCCAGCAGCTTGGCCCCGGGGGTACAGAATCAGCCCCAGCATTTT
TRBJ2-7	.	TRBD2	TRBV7-6	CASSSLAGRANEQYF	TGTGCCAGCAGCTCCTTAGCGGGGAGGGCCAACGAGCAGTACTTC
TRBJ2-5	.	TRBD1	TRBV7-6	CASSITGGGGETQYF	TGTGCCAGCAGCATTACAGGGGGTGGGGGAGAGACCCAGTACTTC
TRBJ2-3	.	TRBD2	TRBV5-4	CASSPSGTSGGTDTQYF	TGTGCCAGCAGCCCATCCGGGACTAGCGGGGGCACAGATACGCAGTATTTT
TRBJ1-6	.	TRBD1	TRBV25-1	CASSASGTGRNSPLHF	TGTGCCAGCAGTGCGTCCGGGACAGGCCGTAATTCACCCCTCCACTTT
TRBJ2-7	.	TRBD1	TRBV5-4	CASSRAPGTGYEQYF	TGTGCCAGCAGCCGGGCTCCCGGGACAGGGTACGAGCAGTACTTC
TRBJ1-1	.	TRBD1	TRBV7-9	CASRPRTGNTEAFF	TGTGCCAGCAGACCAAGGACAGGGAACACTGAAGCTTTCTTT
TRBJ1-1	.	.	TRBV5-5	CASTFTENTEAFF	TGTGCCAGCACCTTTACAGAGAACACTGAAGCTTTCTTT
TRBJ2-2	.	TRBD2	TRBV11-3	CASSLGGSRGTGELFF	TGTGCCAGCAGCTTAGGCGGGAGTCGTGGCACCGGGGAGCTGTTTTTT
TRBJ1-2	few	.	TRBV2	CASSAREYGYTF	TGTGCCAGCAGTGCTCGGGAATATGGCTACACCTTC
TRBJ2-7	.	TRBD1	TRBV7-2	CASSPDYGTGGAYEQYF	TGTGCCAGCAGCCCAGACTATGGGACAGGGGGGGCCTACGAGCAGTACTTC
TRBJ2-3	.	.	TRBV29-1	CSVEGQGYTDTQYF	TGCAGCGTTGAAGGCCAGGGATACACAGATACGCAGTATTTT